Listed here are 5 T cell receptor beta chains from one sample, sequenced in a study of blood T cell repertoires in COVID-19. Sequenced by immunoSEQ multiplex PCR; TCRdb stores in-frame clones only, minus some. The sample has about 140,000 clones, approximately 80% seen once. The sample consisted of PBMCs or T cells enriched from blood (not recorded which). Receptor source: a woman aged 18-29 years who had been exposed to COVID-19.

The rearrangement links TRBV2 to TRBJ1-5; D gene unclear. Germline loops: CDR1 SNHLY, CDR2 FYNNEI. There are 15 residues in the CDR3. The V and J ends lost 2 bases and 7 bases respectively, with 15 bases between them. This CDR3 is CASSEFIAAEQPQHF. The CDR3, as DNA: TGTGCCAGCAGTGAATTCATCGCGGCGGAGCAGCCCCAGCATTTT.

This chain connects TRBV4-3 to TRBJ2-3; no firm D call. The CDR3 length is 16 residues. The V end lost 3 bases, the J end lost 0 bases, and 13 bases lay between the germline ends. Germline loops: CDR1 LGHNA, CDR2 YSLEER. The CDR3 region has the DNA TGCGCCAGCAGCCAGCAGTTTGGTGTAAGCACAGATACGCAGTATTTT. Amino acids: CASSQQFGVSTDTQYF.

The V call is TRBV27, the J call TRBJ2-7, with D possibly being TRBD2 (6 bases). With 0 bases removed from V and 4 bases from J, the gap between germline ends came to 22 bases. The germline V gene has CDR1 MNHEY and CDR2 SMNVEV (reference sequence). CDR3 length: 18 residues. The CDR3 bases are TGTGCCAGCAGTTTATCCCTCGGGGGAGCGTTCTCCCCTTACGAGCAGTACTTC. As protein: CASSLSLGGAFSPYEQYF.

V usage is TRBV6-5 and J usage is TRBJ2-2; D is perhaps TRBD2 (5 bases). The CDR3 runs to 14 residues. Trimming shortened V by 7 bases and J by 5 bases, and 14 bases separated the two germline ends. Germline V gene lookup returns CDR1 MNHEY and CDR2 SVGAGI. CDR3 nucleotides: TGTGCCAGCAACCAACTGGGCGGGACCGGGGAGCTGTTTTTT. Translated: CASNQLGGTGELFF.

The genes are TRBV6-5 and TRBJ2-1; TRBD1 aligns across 8 bases. Germline V lookup: CDR1 MNHEY, CDR2 SVGAGI. J lost 2 bases, V lost 6 bases, and 3 bases had no gene match. The CDR3 totals 14 residues. The CDR3 reads CASRSGGPYNEQFF. CDR3 in DNA: TGTGCCAGCAGATCAGGGGGCCCCTACAATGAGCAGTTCTTC.